Given below is one TCR beta chain in context. Its antigen is as yet unknown. Autoimmune disease history or systemic immunosuppression led to patient exclusion. Sequencing used immunoSEQ multiplex PCR; TCRdb keeps in-frame clones, though not all of them. The sample lists 55,000 to 85,000 clones, around 85% occurring once. The data were obtained in a study of OX40 agonist ivuxolimab in advanced cancers. General study results and limits: More expanded clones were seen, on average, in CD8+ T cells than in CD4+.

The clonotype comes from an adult with an advanced solid tumor such as melanoma, head and neck, liver or kidney cancer. The sequenced sample was CD4+ or CD8+ T cells sorted from blood, obtained in a trial of the OX40 agonist ivuxolimab.

This CDR3 is CASSLRGTSGYNEQFF. The DNA for the CDR3 is TGTGCCAGCAGCTTGAGGGGGACTAGCGGCTACAATGAGCAGTTCTTC. The chain uses TRBV5-8 and TRBJ2-1; 11 nucleotides agree with TRBD2. V was pared by 1 base and J by 3 bases, with 3 bases of the junction left unmatched. The CDR3 covers 16 residues. Germline CDR1 and CDR2: SGHTS and YDEGEE.